One and the same sample provided the 23 T cell receptor beta chains below, sequenced in a study of CD8+ T cells in alopecia areata (dated by TCRdb to between 2017 and 2018). The library was generated by the immunoSEQ multiplex PCR assay. To provide template for TCR sequencing, every sample had RNA extracted and reverse transcribed into cDNA. TCRdb mirrors the immuneACCESS table, restricted to in-frame sequences. Some clones are absent from its copies; in checked studies, under half trace to an unresolved V gene, and the reason for the others is unknown. This sample has some 100,000 clones in its table, and 55% to 70% of those were observed once. Together, the top ten hold roughly 17% of the sample. In light of the paper, this sample's treatment or condition label describes: oral pan-JAK inhibitor, 5-10 mg twice daily. The sample here was CD8+ T cells sorted from blood, taken at week 56, from a patient treated with tofacitinib. Receptors originate from a human donor with alopecia areata.

This chain uses TRBV15 with TRBJ2-1; TRBD1 might be the D (5 bases). Trimming cost V 7 bases and J 3 bases, with 7 bases left between them. Germline V gives CDR1 LNHNV, CDR2 YYDKDF (reference sequence). The CDR3 spans 12 residues. The CDR3 coding sequence is TGTGCCACCAAAGACAGCTACAATGAGCAGTTCTTC. Translating it yields CATKDSYNEQFF.

The chain uses TRBV5-1 and TRBJ2-2; no clear D. V lost 3 bases to trimming and J lost 6 bases, with 3 bases between them. This CDR3 is built from 11 residues. Germline CDR1 is SGHRS and CDR2 is YFSETQ. The DNA of the CDR3 is TGCGCCAGCAGCTGGGCCGGGGAGCTGTTTTTT. It is translated as CASSWAGELFF. Full variable domain (rest looked up from reference TRBV5-1 and TRBJ2-2): KAGVTQTPRYLIKTRGQQVTLSCSPISGHRSVSWYQQTPGQGLQFLFEYFSETQRNKGNFPGRFSGRQFSNSRSEMNVSTLELGDSALYLCASSWAGELFFGEGSRLTVL.

This clone was seen at least ten times. This chain links TRBV14 with TRBJ1-2, with TRBD1 matching over 9 bases. The CDR3 is 15 residues long. V lost 8 bases to trimming and J lost 2 bases; unmatched junction nucleotides: 9. Germline values: CDR1 SGHDN, CDR2 FVKESK. The CDR3 spells CASSPRDRDNYGYTF. The CDR3 DNA sequence: TGTGCCAGCTCGCCAAGGGACAGGGACAACTATGGCTACACCTTC.

The chain uses TRBV6-5 and TRBJ1-2; D may be TRBD1 (5 bases). The germline V gene encodes CDR1 MNHEY and CDR2 SVGAGI. The CDR3 has 13 amino acids. V gave up 6 bases and J gave up 6 bases, with 14 bases separating them. CDR3 residues: CASSVRGRNGYTF. The CDR3 bases are TGTGCCAGCAGCGTAAGGGGTAGGAATGGCTACACCTTC.

CDR3 protein: CASSLGGPGGLNEQFF. The CDR3 DNA is TGTGCCAGCAGCTTAGGAGGTCCGGGGGGCCTTAATGAGCAGTTCTTC. The rearrangement links TRBV7-8 to TRBJ2-1; D possibly corresponds to TRBD2 (7 bases). Trimming left V 1 base short and J 7 bases short, with 17 bases between. Germline CDR1 SGHVS, CDR2 FQNEAQ. The CDR3 extends over 16 amino acids.

This rearrangement joins TRBV9 to TRBJ2-3; 9 bases agree with TRBD2. Germline-derived CDR1 and CDR2 are SGDLS and YYNGEE. This CDR3 has 17 amino acids. Trimming at V came to 3 bases and at J to 6 bases, leaving 14 bases not matched to a gene. The CDR3 spells CASSASGGRGPFDTQYF. The CDR3 DNA sequence: TGTGCCAGCAGCGCCAGCGGGGGGCGGGGACCCTTCGATACGCAGTATTTT.

This clone showed up just a few times. This rearrangement joins TRBV5-1 to TRBJ1-6; tentatively, D is TRBD1 (5 bases). Trimming removed 0 bases from V and 6 bases from J, with 16 bases in between. The CDR3 has 17 amino acids. Germline values: CDR1 SGHRS, CDR2 YFSETQ. Written as DNA, the CDR3 is TGCGCCAGCAGCTTGGTTGGGGACGGAGGAGCTAATTCACCCCTCCACTTT. It specifies CASSLVGDGGANSPLHF.

There are a few counts of this clone. The CDR3 nucleotides read TGTGCCACTTGGGCAGCGGAGACTGAAGCTTTCTTT. Residues: CATWAAETEAFF. The rearrangement joins TRBV27 to TRBJ1-1; D is unclear. Trimming removed 10 bases at V and 5 bases at J, with 14 bases between. Germline loops: CDR1 MNHEY, CDR2 SMNVEV (reference sequence). This CDR3 contains 12 residues.

The chain links TRBV4-1 to TRBJ1-5; D call uncertain. Trimming shortened V by 0 bases and J by 1 base, and 19 bases separated the two germline ends. This CDR3 has 19 residues. Looked up from germline, CDR1 is MGHRA and CDR2 is YSYEKL. In DNA form, the CDR3 reads TGCGCCAGCAGCCAAGATAGTTTGCGCCAGACTATAAGCAATCAGCCCCAGCATTTT. Translating it yields CASSQDSLRQTISNQPQHF.

The chain carries TRBV7-9 and TRBJ1-5; D possibly corresponds to TRBD1 (5 bases). The CDR3 covers 13 residues. Germline-derived CDR1 and CDR2 are SEHNR and FQNEAQ (reference sequence). V lost 5 bases and J lost 7, with 12 bases in between. CDR3 sequence reads: CASSRDVRQPQHF. The CDR3 region has the DNA TGTGCCAGCAGCCGGGACGTGCGGCAGCCCCAGCATTTT.

This clone was seen just once. The chain has TRBV14 and TRBJ1-2; no definite D call. The CDR3 length is 13 residues. The germline gives CDR1 SGHDN, CDR2 FVKESK. V lost 1 base and J 4 bases, leaving 7 bases between the germline ends. The CDR3 here is CASSQGLFYGYTF. The CDR3 region has the DNA TGTGCCAGCAGCCAAGGGCTTTTCTATGGCTACACCTTC.

The chain couples TRBV4-2 to TRBJ1-6; no clear D. The CDR3 totals 17 residues. V was clipped by 1 base and J by 0 bases, with 10 bases between them. Germline lookup yields CDR1 LGHNA and CDR2 YNFKEQ. The CDR3 DNA follows: TGTGCCAGCAGCCAAGGACCCTCGAGCTCCTATAATTCACCCCTCCACTTT. Translating gives CASSQGPSSSYNSPLHF.

The chain joins TRBV10-3 to TRBJ2-3; 8 bases match TRBD2. The ends lost 10 bases at V and 0 bases at J; junction bases unmatched: 6. The CDR3 length is 14 residues. Germline V gene data show CDR1 as ENHRY and CDR2 as SYGVKD. DNA for the CDR3: TGTGCCACCGGGAGGGAGTTCAGCACAGATACGCAGTATTTT. As protein: CATGREFSTDTQYF.

The rearrangement joins TRBV7-9 to TRBJ2-5, with D possibly called TRBD1 or TRBD2 (5 bases each). Trimming cost V 3 bases and J 2 bases, with 10 bases left between them. Germline CDR1 reads SEHNR; CDR2 reads FQNEAQ (reference sequence). This CDR3 comprises 14 residues. CDR3 nucleotide sequence: TGTGCCAGCAGCTTCGGGGACGGGCAAGAGACCCAGTACTTC. Its protein product is CASSFGDGQETQYF.

Here the CDR3 reads CASSQGGEYNEQFF. The CDR3 DNA reads TGCGCCAGCAGCCAAGGGGGGGAATACAATGAGCAGTTCTTC. The V gene is TRBV4-1, the J gene TRBJ2-1; TRBD2 is a possible D gene (6 bases). The germline V gene encodes CDR1 MGHRA and CDR2 YSYEKL. V was shortened by 1 base and J by 4 bases, with 8 bases between the two germline ends. CDR3 length: 14 amino acids.

The rearrangement links TRBV5-1 to TRBJ2-3; the D is unclear. The CDR3 extends over 12 amino acids. The germline CDR1 and CDR2 sequences are SGHRS and YFSETQ. V lost 4 bases, J lost 3 bases, and 6 bases lay in between. CDR3 residues: CASSAGTDTQYF. The CDR3 DNA follows: TGCGCCAGCAGCGCCGGGACAGATACGCAGTATTTT.

The chain uses TRBV6-5 and TRBJ2-7, with 9 positions matching TRBD1. Looked up from germline, CDR1 is MNHEY and CDR2 is SVGAGI. CDR3 length: 11 residues. V shed 6 bases and J 6 bases; nucleotides not matched to a gene: 0. The CDR3 coding sequence is TGTGCCAGCAGGGGACAGGGCGAGCAGTACTTC. This encodes CASRGQGEQYF.

This rearrangement joins TRBV13 to TRBJ2-4; maybe TRBD1 (6 bases). Germline V gene data show CDR1 as PRHDT and CDR2 as FYEKMQ (reference sequence). CDR3 length equals 14 residues. The V and J ends lost 4 bases and 1 base respectively, with 8 bases between them. The CDR3 region is CASSSGVAKNIQYF. The CDR3 DNA reads as TGTGCCAGCAGCTCAGGGGTGGCCAAAAACATTCAGTACTTC.

The genes are TRBV27 and TRBJ1-2; perhaps TRBD1 as D (6 bases). This CDR3 has 14 residues. Germline CDR1 MNHEY, CDR2 SMNVEV (reference sequence). The V gene lost 6 bases and the J gene lost 4 bases, with 15 bases spanning the gap. The CDR3 here is CASSLTGSTYGYTF. Written as DNA, the CDR3 is TGTGCCAGCAGCCTAACAGGGTCCACCTATGGCTACACCTTC.

This clone was seen more than once but under ten times. The chain links TRBV4-2 to TRBJ2-1; 7 nucleotides line up with TRBD2. V dropped 3 bases and J dropped 0; count of bases not matched to a gene: 8. This CDR3 contains 17 residues. CDR1 and CDR2 (germline): LGHNA, YNFKEQ. The DNA for the CDR3 is TGTGCCAGCAGCCAGCGACTAGCAGGAGGCTCCTACAATGAGCAGTTCTTC. Translated: CASSQRLAGGSYNEQFF.

J is TRBJ2-2 and V is TRBV6-6; 9 nucleotides match TRBD1. The germline gives CDR1 MNHNY, CDR2 SVGAGI (reference sequence). The V segment lost 2 bases and the J segment 8 bases; nucleotides outside the gene matches: 9. The CDR3 extends over 16 amino acids. The CDR3 sequence is CASSYPRQGEWGELFF. The CDR3, as DNA: TGTGCCAGCAGTTACCCCCGACAGGGGGAGTGGGGGGAGCTGTTTTTT.

The genes are TRBV15 and TRBJ2-5; 11 positions agree with TRBD1. Germline V gene lookup returns CDR1 LNHNV and CDR2 YYDKDF (reference sequence). V was clipped by 3 bases and J by 5 bases; unmatched bases: 11. The CDR3 runs 17 residues. As DNA, the CDR3 is TGTGCCACCAGCAGGGCCGGGACAGGGGGACCTCGGGAGACCCAGTACTTC. It codes for CATSRAGTGGPRETQYF.

The chain joins TRBV19 to TRBJ2-2, with D possibly matching TRBD2 (7 bases). Trimming removed 3 bases at V and 7 bases at J, with 12 bases between. From germline, CDR1 is LNHDA and CDR2 SQIVND (reference sequence). There are 14 residues in the CDR3. This CDR3 reads CASSMGGGVGELFF. CDR3 nucleotides: TGTGCCAGTAGTATGGGAGGGGGAGTCGGGGAGCTGTTTTTT.